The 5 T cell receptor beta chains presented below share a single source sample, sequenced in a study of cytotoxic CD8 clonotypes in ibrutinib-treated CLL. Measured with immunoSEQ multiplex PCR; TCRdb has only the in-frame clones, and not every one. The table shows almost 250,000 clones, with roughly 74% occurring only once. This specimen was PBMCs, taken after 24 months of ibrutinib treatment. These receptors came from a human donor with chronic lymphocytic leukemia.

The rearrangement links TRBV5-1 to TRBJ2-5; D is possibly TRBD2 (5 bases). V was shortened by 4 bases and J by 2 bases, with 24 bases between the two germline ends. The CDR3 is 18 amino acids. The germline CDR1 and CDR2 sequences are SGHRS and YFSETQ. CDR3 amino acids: CASSRFTGMAPRQETQYF. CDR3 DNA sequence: TGCGCCAGCAGCCGATTCACCGGGATGGCCCCGAGGCAAGAGACCCAGTACTTC.

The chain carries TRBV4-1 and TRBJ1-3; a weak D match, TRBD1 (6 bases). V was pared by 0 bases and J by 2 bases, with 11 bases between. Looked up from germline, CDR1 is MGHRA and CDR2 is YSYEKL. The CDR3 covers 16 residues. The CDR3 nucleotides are TGCGCCAGCAGCCAAGATTGGCAGGGGACTGGAAACACCATATATTTT. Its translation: CASSQDWQGTGNTIYF.

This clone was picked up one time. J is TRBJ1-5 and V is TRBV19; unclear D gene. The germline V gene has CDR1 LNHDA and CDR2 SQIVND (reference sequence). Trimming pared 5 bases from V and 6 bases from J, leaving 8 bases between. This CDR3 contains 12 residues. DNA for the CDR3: TGTGCCAGTAGTTCAGAAGGTCAGCCCCAGCATTTT. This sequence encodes CASSSEGQPQHF.

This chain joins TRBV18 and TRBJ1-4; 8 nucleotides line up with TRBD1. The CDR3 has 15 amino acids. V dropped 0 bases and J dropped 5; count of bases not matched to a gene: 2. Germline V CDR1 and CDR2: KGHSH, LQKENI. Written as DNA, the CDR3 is TGTGCCAGCTCACCACCACGGACAGGGAATGAAAAACTGTTTTTT. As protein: CASSPPRTGNEKLFF.

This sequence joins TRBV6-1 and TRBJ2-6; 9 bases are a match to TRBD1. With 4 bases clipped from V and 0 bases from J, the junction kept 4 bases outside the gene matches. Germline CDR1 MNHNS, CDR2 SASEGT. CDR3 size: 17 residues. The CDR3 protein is CASSGWGQGSGANVLTF. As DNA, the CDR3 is TGTGCCAGCAGTGGTTGGGGACAGGGCTCTGGGGCCAACGTCCTGACTTTC.